What follows are 18 T cell receptor beta chains derived from one specimen sequenced in a study of regulatory T cells in long-lasting Graves disease. Arm-PCR of CDR3 regions with iRepertoire HTBI primers generated TCR beta libraries. From the multiplex PCR reads, TCRdb called clonotypes with MiXCR, one entry per CDR3 protein. The sample holds about 660,000 distinct CDR3 sequences; about 32% are singletons and the top ten take around 40%. Sample time point: persistent/refractory GD, antithyroid drugs over 5 years with positive TRAb. RNA extracted from PBMCs served as the sequencing template. The sequencing here drew on peripheral blood mononuclear cells (PBMCs), taken when the disease was refractory, from a patient treated with antithyroid drugs. These receptors were collected from a female donor with Graves disease.

This clonotype was recorded a few times. This chain connects TRBV6-5 to TRBJ1-5; D ambiguous. Germline-derived CDR1 and CDR2 are MNHEY and SVGAGI. The V end lost 2 bases, the J end lost 6 bases, and 11 bases lay between the germline ends. The CDR3 is 14 residues long. The CDR3 sequence: CASSYPGSSQPQHF. The CDR3 region has the DNA TGTGCCAGCAGTTACCCGGGCTCTAGTCAGCCCCAGCATTTT.

This clonotype was counted between two and nine times. The chain uses TRBV11-2 and TRBJ2-7; 8 bases align to TRBD2. V shed 4 bases and J 2 bases; nucleotides not matched to a gene: 7. CDR3 length equals 15 residues. Germline V gene lookup returns CDR1 SGHAT and CDR2 FQNNGV. This CDR3 reads CASSYRTSSTYEQYF. The CDR3 DNA follows: TGTGCCAGCAGCTACCGGACTAGCAGTACCTACGAGCAGTACTTC.

The V gene is TRBV28, the J gene TRBJ1-1; D ambiguous. The V gene's germline CDR1 is MDHEN and CDR2 SYDVKM. This CDR3 region has 14 residues. The V and J ends lost 2 bases and 5 bases respectively, with 12 bases between them. CDR3 DNA: TGTGCCAGCAGTTTAACAGAGTATGGGACTGAAGCTTTCTTT. Translation gives CASSLTEYGTEAFF.

This chain joins TRBV10-1 and TRBJ1-2, with 12 bases identical to TRBD1. CDR1 is WNHNN, CDR2 SYGVQD, per germline (reference sequence). The CDR3 is 15 residues long. The J segment lost 7 bases and the V segment lost 6 bases, leaving 9 bases of the junction unmatched. Here the CDR3 DNA reads TGCGCCAGCAGCGCCACGGGACAGGGGGCGAGTGGCTACACCTTC. It encodes CASSATGQGASGYTF.

CDR3 amino acids: CASGTGEVDYEQYF. DNA of the CDR3: TGTGCCAGCGGTACAGGGGAGGTAGACTACGAGCAGTACTTC. The chain has TRBV6-1 and TRBJ2-7; a possible D gene is TRBD1 (7 bases). The CDR3 is made up of 14 amino acids. From germline, CDR1 is MNHNS and CDR2 SASEGT. V was pared by 8 bases and J by 3 bases, with 17 bases between.

This clonotype was counted only a few times. The rearrangement uses TRBV28 and TRBJ1-3, with TRBD1 matching 10 bases. There are 15 residues in the CDR3. V was pared by 5 bases and J by 6 bases, with 7 bases of the junction left unmatched. Germline V gene sequence: CDR1 MDHEN, CDR2 SYDVKM. CDR3 amino acids: CASSPPGQGTNTIYF. The CDR3 DNA reads TGTGCCAGCAGTCCTCCGGGACAGGGGACAAACACCATATATTTT.

This clonotype showed up just a few times. The chain uses TRBV5-6 and TRBJ1-1, with TRBD1 identical over 8 bases. This CDR3 has 16 amino acids. Trimming removed 2 bases from V and 0 bases from J; junction bases left unmatched: 6. The V gene's germline CDR1 is SGHDT and CDR2 YYEEEE. The CDR3 DNA reads TGTGCCAGCAGCTTCCCCTCGACAGGGGTGAACACTGAAGCTTTCTTT. Residues: CASSFPSTGVNTEAFF.

CDR3 in DNA: TGTGCCAGCAGCTTTCTGACTAGCGGGAAGGACGAGCAGTACTTC. It translates to CASSFLTSGKDEQYF. V is TRBV7-9 and J is TRBJ2-7, with TRBD2 matching 11 bases. V shed 3 bases and J 5 bases; nucleotides not matched to a gene: 6. Germline V lookup: CDR1 SEHNR, CDR2 FQNEAQ (reference sequence). The CDR3 is made up of 15 amino acids.

This clonotype was found many times. V usage is TRBV12-3 or TRBV12-4 and J usage is TRBJ2-4; no reliable D call. Deletions cut 6 bases from V and 7 bases from J, with 10 bases between. This CDR3 is built from 12 residues. CDR3 nucleotide sequence: TGTGCCAGCAGCCCGGTGGGGAACATTCAGTACTTC. Its translation: CASSPVGNIQYF.

This clonotype was seen only a few times. The chain couples TRBV7-9 to TRBJ1-2; D not certain. The CDR3 is 13 residues long. Trimming cost V 5 bases and J 2 bases, with 9 bases left between them. Germline loops: CDR1 SEHNR, CDR2 FQNEAQ (reference sequence). CDR3 in DNA: TGTGCCAGCAGCGGTCAGACCAACTATGGCTACACCTTC. Its protein product is CASSGQTNYGYTF.

With respect to this clonotype: A much bigger clone sits one base away, suggesting this may be a read error. The rearrangement links TRBV19 to TRBJ1-3; D is unresolved. The CDR3 loop spans 15 amino acids. CDR1 and CDR2 (germline): LNHDA, SQIVND (reference sequence). Trimming cost V 11 bases and J 1 base, with 18 bases left between them. This chain's CDR3 is CAGAKDGVSGNTIYF. In DNA, the CDR3 is TGTGCCGGCGCGAAGGACGGTGTATCTGGAAACACCATATATTTT.

Remarks on this clonotype: A clone one base away is much larger, so this may be a read error. The chain employs TRBV5-4 and TRBJ1-6, with 8 bases identical to TRBD1. Germline-derived CDR1 and CDR2 are SGHNT and YYREEE (reference sequence). The CDR3 extends over 12 amino acids. With V trimmed by 5 bases and J by 8 bases, 0 bases remained unmatched. CDR3 loop: CASRQGDSPLHF. As DNA, the CDR3 is TGTGCCAGCAGACAGGGGGATTCACCCCTCCACTTT.

V and J are TRBV5-6 and TRBJ2-7; D possibly corresponds to TRBD2 (6 bases). CDR1 is SGHDT, CDR2 YYEEEE, per germline. This CDR3 contains 12 residues. V lost 4 bases, J lost 4 bases, and 9 bases lay in between. For the CDR3, the DNA is TGTGCCAGCAGCCCGGGGGAGTACGAGCAGTACTTC. Translation gives CASSPGEYEQYF.

The rearrangement joins TRBV5-6 to TRBJ1-1, with D hard to call. V dropped 3 bases and J dropped 10 bases, with 13 bases sitting between them. Germline CDR1 and CDR2: SGHDT and YYEEEE. The CDR3 contains 12 residues. The CDR3 DNA reads TGTGCCAGCAGCTCAGTCGGTCGGGGAGCTTTCTTT. Protein: CASSSVGRGAFF.

The V and J genes are TRBV20-1 and TRBJ1-6; no firm D call. Germline CDR1 DFQATT, CDR2 SNEGSKA (reference sequence). This CDR3 contains 13 residues. V was clipped by 2 bases and J by 6 bases, with 8 bases between them. The CDR3 reads CSARQGVNSPLHF. In nucleotides, the CDR3 is TGCAGTGCTAGACAAGGAGTTAATTCACCCCTCCACTTT.

The table lists this clonotype with a few counts. The rearrangement links TRBV6-5 to TRBJ1-2; D is perhaps TRBD1 (6 bases). This CDR3 region has 14 residues. Germline V lookup: CDR1 MNHEY, CDR2 SVGAGI. V was shortened by 4 bases and J by 7 bases, with 16 bases between the two germline ends. The CDR3 reads CASSLSGTQGGYTF. The CDR3 DNA sequence: TGTGCCAGCAGTTTATCCGGGACACAGGGTGGCTACACCTTC.

The V and J genes are TRBV29-1 and TRBJ1-2; 7 bases line up with TRBD1. Germline CDR1 reads SQVTM; CDR2 reads ANQGSEA. CDR3 size: 13 residues. V lost 6 bases, J lost 4 bases, and 8 bases stayed unmatched. The CDR3 loop reads CSVDREVAYGYTF. Here the CDR3 DNA reads TGCAGCGTAGACAGGGAGGTGGCCTATGGCTACACCTTC.

Only a few counts were recorded for this clonotype. The rearrangement links TRBV27 to TRBJ1-1, with a possible D match to TRBD1 (5 bases). The CDR3 length is 11 residues. Germline CDR1 MNHEY, CDR2 SMNVEV (reference sequence). The V gene lost 6 bases and the J gene lost 11 bases, with 13 bases spanning the gap. The CDR3 protein is CASRVQVTAFF. The CDR3 DNA is TGTGCCAGCAGGGTACAGGTAACTGCTTTCTTT.